This T cell receptor beta chain originates from a study of blood T cell repertoires in COVID-19 (dated by TCRdb to about 2020). The study in broad terms: Collaborator samples came from the United States, Italy and Spain and covered acute and convalescent phases of COVID-19. The prospective study material was composed of cDNA or gDNA derived from T cells, B-cell-depleted T cells, or PBMCs. Deeply sampled blood TCRbeta repertoires from subjects exposed to, actively infected with, or recovered from COVID-19 were included in the dataset. The repertoires were released in a freely available public database meant as a resource for research on the immune response to SARS-CoV-2. The samples were drawn from the first 160 participants of the ongoing ImmuneRACE study and from over 950 subjects provided by 6 global collaborators. Nearly every sample came with metadata listing a de-identified subject ID, COVID-19 status, age in years and sex. Where available, HLA class I and class II types were obtained from metadata supplied by the sample provider rather than from assay-based typing. What the work shows at the level of the full study, not this receptor alone: The quantity of clinical and demographic metadata differed by source and by participant and was supplied without curation.

Worth noting for this clone: No antigen is known for it. Qualities for individual bases were not recorded, and no much larger clone is one base off.

In the prospective study, participants were roughly 18 to 100 years old, resided in 20 to 30 geographic areas of the United States, and were enrolled through a virtual design. Cohort assignment in the prospective study relied on participant-reported clinical history from a screening survey and a study questionnaire. Recovered participants in ImmuneRACE Cohort 3 were defined by two consecutive negative NP/OP PCR tests, clearance by a healthcare professional, or resolution of symptoms. Each participant in the prospective study had whole blood, serum and a nasopharyngeal or oropharyngeal swab collected by mobile phlebotomists. Participants in the prospective study had the option to provide additional blood draws and questionnaires over an approximately 2-month period. Before DNA extraction, blood samples from the prospective study were shipped at room temperature or frozen. The immunoSEQ Assay, a bias-controlled multiplex PCR, was used to amplify TCRbeta CDR3 regions from genomic DNA. In the authors' own workflow: Within the assay, amplification of reference gene primers was used to estimate how many nucleated cells each sample contained. To quantify the absolute abundance of each unique TCRbeta CDR3 rearrangement, sequence reads were collapsed and filtered. Productive Simpson clonality was computed per sample as the square root of Simpson's diversity index over productive rearrangements. This is the immuneACCESS table as TCRdb keeps it, with only in-frame sequences that have V and J called. A part of the clones is gone; compared with another copy, unresolved V genes explain less than half, and the rest is unexplained. V and J calls and clone size follow that table, whereas D and trimming were derived from the DNA. The sample has around 290,000 clones on record, over 75% of them singletons. About 1.1% of the sample belongs to the ten largest clones.

The germline V gene supplies CDR1 MNHEY and CDR2 SVGEGT. The CDR3 spans 17 residues, from the cysteine through the phenylalanine. The only DNA kept is the CDR3, 51 bases in frame from the first base. The germline V end is reduced by 6 bases and the J end by 2 bases; junction bases left unmatched: 13. The chain is assembled from TRBV6-2 or TRBV6-3 and TRBJ2-3; a stretch of 8 junction bases matches TRBD2. The source of this sequence is a woman in her 30s who had recovered from COVID-19. The sequenced sample consisted of PBMCs or T cells enriched from blood (not recorded which). Read as DNA, the sequence is TGTGCCAGCAGACCTTCACCGTTAGCGGGGATCACAGATACGCAGTATTTT. The resulting protein is CASRPSPLAGITDTQYF.